This T cell receptor beta chain was identified in a study of blood T cells in healthy people across ages. Drawing of peripheral blood yielded roughly 10 milliliters from each donor. Whenever a sample was processed, at least 7 million PBMCs were isolated. V lost 1 base and J 0 bases, leaving 11 bases between the germline ends. The length of the CDR3 is 15 residues. The V gene's germline CDR1 is SGHRS and CDR2 YFSETQ. A second PCR of 7 to 11 cycles used a sample-barcoded 5' primer and a J-beta primer mix. TCRdb redid the calling of the 5' RACE reads with MiXCR, one entry per CDR3 protein. This sample has almost 550,000 distinct CDR3 sequences, with 20% to 30% found just once. This same sample was also taken into another study, of T cells of mothers and their children. That source reports: Added by the second PCR's M1S primer were sample barcodes and 2-4 random nucleotides. Around 3 million TCR beta reads per child versus over 9 million per mother.

The V gene is TRBV5-1, the J gene TRBJ2-7; D is ambiguous. Specimen: blood. The origin of this receptor is a boy between 10 and 17 years old in good health. The CDR3 region is CASSLHPRSSYEQYF. The DNA of the CDR3 is TGCGCCAGCAGCTTGCACCCCCGGAGCTCCTACGAGCAGTACTTC.